One sample yielded the 22 T cell receptor beta chains listed below, sequenced in a study of shared clonotypes between healthy human individuals. Libraries were prepared by immunoSEQ multiplex PCR; TCRdb keeps only in-frame clonotypes and omits some of them. The profile covers fewer than 1.6 million clones, with approximately 98.5% appearing a single time and approximately 0.4% taken by the ten largest. The sequenced sample was naive CD4+ T cells sorted from blood. The subset: CD45RA+ positively selected. These receptor sequences come from a man aged 30 to 39 in good health.

This clone appeared once. The rearrangement links TRBV4-3 to TRBJ2-2; 8 bases map to TRBD1. The J segment lost 4 bases and the V segment lost 0 bases, leaving 16 bases of the junction unmatched. The CDR3 consists of 20 residues. CDR1 is LGHNA and CDR2 is YSLEER in the germline V gene. DNA for the CDR3: TGCGCCAGCAGCCAAGATACCTCGCTGGGACAGGTCAGAGGCACCGGGGAGCTGTTTTTT. Translating gives CASSQDTSLGQVRGTGELFF.

The chain employs TRBV5-4 and TRBJ2-7; D possibly corresponds to TRBD1 (5 bases). Trimming pared 5 bases from V and 5 bases from J, leaving 17 bases between. From germline, CDR1 is SGHNT and CDR2 YYREEE (reference sequence). The CDR3 sequence is 14 residues long. CDR3 bases: TGTGCCAGCAGAATCCAGGGCCCCTCGGACGAGCAGTACTTC. Its protein is CASRIQGPSDEQYF.

The chain uses TRBV4-2 and TRBJ2-7; TRBD2 matches at 7 bases. The CDR3 has 15 residues. The germline V gene has CDR1 LGHNA and CDR2 YNFKEQ. V gave up 4 bases and J gave up 5 bases; unmatched junction bases: 11. The DNA of the CDR3 is TGTGCCAGCAGCCCCCAGCGGGATCCACCCCACGAGCAGTACTTC. This translates into CASSPQRDPPHEQYF.

This sequence joins TRBV7-9 and TRBJ1-2; the D gene is possibly TRBD1 (5 bases). Trimming pared 2 bases from V and 2 bases from J, leaving 12 bases between. The CDR3 is 15 amino acids. The germline V gene encodes CDR1 SEHNR and CDR2 FQNEAQ (reference sequence). CDR3 sequence: CASSLPQRGNYGYTF. CDR3 bases: TGTGCCAGCAGCTTACCCCAGAGGGGAAACTATGGCTACACCTTC.

This chain connects TRBV27 to TRBJ2-7, with 11 bases fitting TRBD2. CDR1 is MNHEY and CDR2 is SMNVEV in the germline V gene (reference sequence). CDR3 length: 14 residues. With 3 bases clipped from V and 6 bases from J, the junction kept 4 bases outside the gene matches. The CDR3: CASSFLLAGAEQYF. The CDR3 bases are TGTGCCAGCAGTTTTTTACTAGCGGGAGCCGAGCAGTACTTC.

The rearrangement joins TRBV10-2 to TRBJ1-2; 7 bases map to TRBD1. Germline CDR1 WSHSY, CDR2 SAAADI. This CDR3 region has 16 residues. The V segment lost 2 bases and the J segment 3 bases; nucleotides outside the gene matches: 9. CDR3 sequence (DNA): TGCGCCAGCAGTGAGCGGAGGGGGCGAAGTGACTATGGCTACACCTTC. It is translated as CASSERRGRSDYGYTF.

This clone occurred once. The chain combines TRBV7-6 with TRBJ1-1, with D possibly TRBD1 on 6 matching bases. V shed 5 bases and J shed 4 bases, with 14 bases lying between them. Per the germline V gene, CDR1 is SGHVS and CDR2 is FNYEAQ. The CDR3 has 14 residues. The CDR3 is CASSGGDTATEAFF. In nucleotides, the CDR3 is TGTGCCAGCAGCGGCGGGGACACGGCCACTGAAGCTTTCTTT. The variable domain in full, with the rest retrieved from reference TRBV7-6 and TRBJ1-1, is GAGVSQSPRYKVTKRGQDVALRCDPISGHVSLYWYRQALGQGPEFLTYFNYEAQQDKSGLPNDRFSAERPEGSISTLTIQRTEQRDSAMYRCASSGGDTATEAFFGQGTRLTVV.

The V call is TRBV2, the J call TRBJ2-7; no clear D gene. The CDR3 is 12 residues long. The ends were cut back, 5 bases at V and 2 bases at J, with 7 bases in the middle. Germline V gene sequence: CDR1 SNHLY, CDR2 FYNNEI. CDR3 sequence reads: CASSQATYEQYF. For the CDR3, the DNA is TGTGCCAGCAGTCAGGCCACCTACGAGCAGTACTTC. Combining the CDR3 with reference TRBV2 and TRBJ2-7 gives the whole variable domain EPEVTQTPSHQVTQMGQEVILRCVPISNHLYFYWYRQILGQKVEFLVSFYNNEISEKSEIFDDQFSVERPDGSNFTLKIRSTKLEDSAMYFCASSQATYEQYFGPGTRLTVT.

The CDR3 sequence is CSVGGRLIYEQYF. The CDR3 DNA reads TGCAGCGTTGGAGGCAGGTTAATCTACGAGCAGTACTTC. The rearrangement uses TRBV29-1 and TRBJ2-7; D gene unclear. CDR3 length equals 13 residues. Germline CDR1 is SQVTM and CDR2 is ANQGSEA. The V gene lost 4 bases and the J gene lost 3 bases, with 13 bases spanning the gap.

The rearrangement joins TRBV18 to TRBJ2-7; 8 positions match TRBD1. The CDR3 spans 14 residues. V trimming: 6 bases; J trimming: 7 bases; junction bases outside the gene matches: 11. Germline lookup yields CDR1 KGHSH and CDR2 LQKENI. The CDR3 nucleotides read TGTGCCAGCTCGATGGACAGGGAGGCGGATGAGCAGTACTTC. Amino acid sequence: CASSMDREADEQYF.

The chain joins TRBV28 to TRBJ2-7, with 10 bases aligning to TRBD1. CDR1 MDHEN and CDR2 SYDVKM come from the germline V gene. This CDR3 comprises 18 residues. J lost 3 bases, V lost 4 bases, and 15 bases had no gene match. DNA for the CDR3: TGTGCCAGCAGTTCGTGGTGGGGTGACAGGGGGCAAAGCTACGAGCAGTACTTC. It translates to CASSSWWGDRGQSYEQYF.

This chain connects TRBV5-1 to TRBJ2-7; 7 bases are a match to TRBD1. Germline V lookup: CDR1 SGHRS, CDR2 YFSETQ. CDR3 length: 14 residues. V dropped 0 bases and J dropped 2; count of bases not matched to a gene: 2. CDR3 DNA sequence: TGCGCCAGCAGCTTGGGGGGACAGACCTACGAGCAGTACTTC. It codes for CASSLGGQTYEQYF.

The J gene is TRBJ2-3, the V gene TRBV5-4; no clear D. The CDR3 has 13 residues. Germline CDR1 reads SGHNT; CDR2 reads YYREEE (reference sequence). With 4 bases removed from V and 2 bases from J, the gap between germline ends came to 8 bases. The CDR3 DNA sequence: TGTGCCAGCAGCATCCGGGCCACAGATACGCAGTATTTT. As protein: CASSIRATDTQYF.

This clone has just one count. The chain joins TRBV6-5 to TRBJ1-2; TRBD1 agrees at 7 bases. Germline CDR1 is MNHEY and CDR2 is SVGAGI. This CDR3 is built from 14 residues. The V gene end was trimmed by 4 bases and the J gene end by 4 bases; junction bases not matched to a gene: 6. The CDR3 loop reads CASSSTRTGYGYTF. The CDR3 bases are TGTGCCAGCAGTTCCACCCGGACAGGCTATGGCTACACCTTC.

The chain links TRBV21-1 to TRBJ1-2; TRBD1 was called by the table and not checked on the DNA. TRBV21-1 is noted as a pseudogene. CDR3 length equals 15 residues. The CDR3 sequence is CASSSPGQGNYGYTF. The CDR3 coding sequence is TGTGCCAGCAGCTCACCGGGACAGGGGAACTATGGCTACACCTTC.

The rearrangement joins TRBV4-1 to TRBJ1-2, with D possibly TRBD1 on 6 matching bases. The CDR3 totals 16 residues. The ends were cut back, 2 bases at V and 5 bases at J, with 18 bases in the middle. Per germline, CDR1 MGHRA and CDR2 YSYEKL. The CDR3 here is CASSQSPPRGRYGYTF. CDR3 sequence (DNA): TGCGCCAGCAGCCAAAGCCCCCCCAGGGGCCGATATGGCTACACCTTC.

The CDR3 reads CASSEGQLTDTQYF. In nucleotides, the CDR3 is TGCGCCAGCAGTGAGGGGCAACTCACAGATACGCAGTATTTT. V usage is TRBV10-2 and J usage is TRBJ2-3, with D unresolved. V was trimmed by 2 bases and J by 2 bases, leaving 8 bases between them. This CDR3 has 14 amino acids. Germline V gene lookup returns CDR1 WSHSY and CDR2 SAAADI.

This chain joins TRBV9 and TRBJ1-1; 7 bases are shared with TRBD1. V gave up 0 bases and J gave up 2 bases; unmatched junction bases: 7. CDR1 is SGDLS, CDR2 YYNGEE, per germline. This CDR3 is built from 16 residues. The CDR3 loop reads CASSVDDRVRNTEAFF. CDR3 nucleotides: TGTGCCAGCAGCGTAGATGACAGGGTTCGAAACACTGAAGCTTTCTTT.

The genes are TRBV9 and TRBJ2-1; perhaps TRBD2 as D (5 bases). CDR3 length: 14 amino acids. Trimming cost V 0 bases and J 5 bases, with 9 bases left between them. In germline, CDR1 is SGDLS, CDR2 YYNGEE. The CDR3 DNA is TGTGCCAGCAGCGTAGTGGCGGGTCACAATGAGCAGTTCTTC. This gives the protein CASSVVAGHNEQFF.

A remark on this clone: Other nucleotide sequences in the sample specify the same CDR3. V gene TRBV5-1 combines with J gene TRBJ2-3; no clear D. V was cut by 0 bases and J by 5 bases, with 4 bases left in between. CDR1 is SGHRS, CDR2 YFSETQ, per germline. This CDR3 comprises 12 residues. The CDR3 coding sequence is TGCGCCAGCAGCTTGGGTGGAGATACGCAGTATTTT. This translates into CASSLGGDTQYF. The entire variable domain, with the rest obtained from reference TRBV5-1 and TRBJ2-3, is as follows: KAGVTQTPRYLIKTRGQQVTLSCSPISGHRSVSWYQQTPGQGLQFLFEYFSETQRNKGNFPGRFSGRQFSNSRSEMNVSTLELGDSALYLCASSLGGDTQYFGPGTRLTVL.

The CDR3 nucleotides read TGCGCCAGCAGCTTGGAGGAGTACAATGAGCAGTTCTTC. Amino acid sequence: CASSLEEYNEQFF. The V and J genes are TRBV5-1 and TRBJ2-1, with no clear D. Trimming took 0 bases from V and 4 from J, leaving 5 bases between them. This CDR3 spans 13 amino acids. Germline lookup yields CDR1 SGHRS and CDR2 YFSETQ.

This clone was found once. This sample includes further DNA sequences coding for the same CDR3. The chain joins TRBV28 to TRBJ2-7; D perhaps matches TRBD2 (7 bases). CDR1 MDHEN and CDR2 SYDVKM come from the germline V gene. V shed 3 bases and J shed 7 bases, with 10 bases lying between them. The CDR3 length is 12 residues. The CDR3 DNA sequence: TGTGCCAGCAGTTTGGGGGGGCGAGAGCAGTACTTC. Encoded protein: CASSLGGREQYF. The entire variable domain, with the rest obtained from reference TRBV28 and TRBJ2-7, is as follows: DVKVTQSSRYLVKRTGEKVFLECVQDMDHENMFWYRQDPGLGLRLIYFSYDVKMKEKGDIPEGYSVSREKKERFSLILESASTNQTSMYLCASSLGGREQYFGPGTRLTVT.